This TCR beta chain was captured in a study of T cell responses to AZD1222 COVID-19 vaccine. Libraries were prepared by immunoSEQ multiplex PCR; TCRdb keeps only in-frame clonotypes and omits some of them. The table has about 180,000 clones, 88% seen once. Study-wide points: Vaccine-associated CD4 TCRs spanned spike, dominant at 160-218 and 743-854. Per reports, nearly half of all spike-specific TCRs target regions that are unmutated in variants.

Germline V CDR1 and CDR2: MDHEN, SYDVKM. This CDR3 has 14 amino acids. Trimming left V 4 bases short and J 7 bases short, with 16 bases between. About this clone itself: Its cognate antigen is unknown.

This sample comprised peripheral blood, obtained 28 days after the second AZD1222 dose. The chain links TRBV28 to TRBJ1-2; weak D call: TRBD1 (6 bases). This clonotype was obtained from an adult who received the AZD1222 COVID-19 vaccine. CDR3 nucleotide sequence: TGTGCCAGCAGTTATAAGCCAGGGGAATTTGGCTACACCTTC. This encodes CASSYKPGEFGYTF.